The 8 T cell receptor beta chains in this list originate from one sample, sequenced in a study of blood T cell repertoires in COVID-19. Sequenced by immunoSEQ multiplex PCR; TCRdb stores in-frame clones only, minus some. The repertoire holds approximately 350,000 clones, with around 91% as singletons. What was sequenced was PBMCs or T cells enriched from blood (not recorded which). Receptors originate from a man younger than 30 who had recovered from COVID-19.

The V gene is TRBV5-6, the J gene TRBJ1-2; the match to TRBD1 covers 9 bases. V shed 4 bases and J 4 bases; nucleotides not matched to a gene: 11. Germline V gene sequence: CDR1 SGHDT, CDR2 YYEEEE. CDR3 length: 16 amino acids. The CDR3 reads CASSETWDRVGYGYTF. CDR3 DNA: TGTGCCAGCAGCGAAACGTGGGACAGGGTAGGCTATGGCTACACCTTC.

The CDR3 nucleotides read TGTGCCAGCAGCTTAGATGGGCCGGCTTATAATGAAAAACTGTTTTTT. It specifies CASSLDGPAYNEKLFF. V and J are TRBV11-2 and TRBJ1-4; no definite D call. Deletions cut 0 bases from V and 4 bases from J, with 12 bases between. The germline V gene has CDR1 SGHAT and CDR2 FQNNGV. This CDR3 contains 16 residues.

This chain uses TRBV10-2 with TRBJ1-1, with D perhaps TRBD1 (6 bases). Trimming cost V 9 bases and J 4 bases, with 12 bases left between them. The CDR3 has 12 residues. Per the germline V gene, CDR1 is WSHSY and CDR2 is SAAADI. The chain's CDR3 is CASATGFTEAFF. Written as DNA, the CDR3 is TGCGCCAGTGCCACAGGGTTCACTGAAGCTTTCTTT.

This chain connects TRBV28 to TRBJ1-3; tentatively, D is TRBD1 (5 bases). Trimming cost V 2 bases and J 2 bases, with 13 bases left between them. Per the germline V gene, CDR1 is MDHEN and CDR2 is SYDVKM. CDR3 length: 16 residues. Written as DNA, the CDR3 is TGTGCCAGCAGTTTACGGGGACTGAGGGCTGGAAACACCATATATTTT. Encoded protein: CASSLRGLRAGNTIYF.

This chain uses TRBV7-2 with TRBJ2-3; no firm D call. Germline V gene data show CDR1 as SGHTA and CDR2 as FQGNSA. This CDR3 comprises 13 residues. Trimming shortened V by 5 bases and J by 0 bases, and 6 bases separated the two germline ends. The CDR3 reads CASSQASTDTQYF. Written as DNA, the CDR3 is TGTGCCAGCAGCCAAGCGAGCACAGATACGCAGTATTTT.

The rearrangement joins TRBV3-1 (or the pseudogene TRBV3-2) to TRBJ1-1; 7 positions agree with TRBD1. The ends lost 1 base at V and 8 bases at J; junction bases unmatched: 4. This CDR3 region has 13 residues. Germline V gene lookup returns CDR1 LGHDT and CDR2 YNNKEL (reference sequence). CDR3 sequence reads: CASSQAGGREAFF. The CDR3 bases are TGTGCCAGCAGCCAAGCAGGGGGGCGAGAAGCTTTCTTT.

This chain connects TRBV3-1 (or the pseudogene TRBV3-2) to TRBJ1-4, with a weak D call TRBD1 (6 bases). CDR1 is LGHDT and CDR2 is YNNKEL in the germline V gene (reference sequence). The length of the CDR3 is 14 residues. The chain's CDR3 is CDPQGHWDYEKLFF. DNA for the CDR3: TGTGACCCGCAGGGGCATTGGGATTATGAAAAACTGTTTTTT.

The CDR3 bases are TGTGCCAGCAGCGGGAGGGGAGGGGACACTGAAGCTTTCTTT. It encodes CASSGRGGDTEAFF. The rearrangement uses TRBV9 and TRBJ1-1; D is perhaps TRBD1 (5 bases). The germline V and J ends were trimmed by 3 bases and 3 bases, with 12 bases remaining between them. CDR1 SGDLS and CDR2 YYNGEE come from the germline V gene. The CDR3 consists of 14 residues.